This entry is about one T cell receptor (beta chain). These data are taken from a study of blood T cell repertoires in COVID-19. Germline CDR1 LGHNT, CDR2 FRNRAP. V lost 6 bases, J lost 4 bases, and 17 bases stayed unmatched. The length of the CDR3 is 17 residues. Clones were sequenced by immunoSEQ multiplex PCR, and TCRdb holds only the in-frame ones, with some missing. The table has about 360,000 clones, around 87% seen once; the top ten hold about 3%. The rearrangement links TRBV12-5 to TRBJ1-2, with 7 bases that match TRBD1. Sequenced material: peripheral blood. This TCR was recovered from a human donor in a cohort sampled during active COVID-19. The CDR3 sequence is CASGQKHTFRDSYGYTF. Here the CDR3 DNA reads TGTGCTAGTGGACAAAAACACACATTCCGGGACAGCTATGGCTACACCTTC.